Listed below are T cell receptor beta chains from one sample, sequenced in a study of human T cells and chemical hapten exposure. TCRdb used MiXCR to reprocess the RACE reads, holding one entry per CDR3 protein. The table shows approximately 370,000 distinct CDR3 sequences, with about 5% occurring only once. Source: whole blood, taken in connection with sensitization to the hapten diphenylcyclopropenone (DPC). The source of these receptors is a young woman with alopecia areata. Some clones in this sample may be carry-over from other donors' samples. CDR3s include the opening cysteine and the closing phenylalanine or tryptophan. Fields, in order: clone size, V gene, D gene, J gene, CDR3 DNA, CDR3 protein. A D gene is named only where the DNA matches it firmly. Only part of the rows carry a size: once, few, many, or a class if the clone is expanded.

-	TRBV7-6	TRBD2	TRBJ2-3	TGTGCCAGCAGCTTTAGCGGGGGTACTAGCACAGATACGCAGTATTTT	CASSFSGGTSTDTQYF
many	TRBV9	-	TRBJ2-1	TGTGCCAGCAGCGTCATGGGTTCCTCCTACAATGAGCAGTTCTTC	CASSVMGSSYNEQFF
-	TRBV12-3/TRBV12-4	-	TRBJ2-3	TGTGCCAGCAGCTCCGCGACGACTAGCACAGATACGCAGTATTTT	CASSSATTSTDTQYF
many	TRBV6-2/TRBV6-3	TRBD1	TRBJ1-1	TGTGCCAGCAGTTCGCTTTTAAGAGGACAGGCGGGCACTGAAGCTTTCTTT	CASSSLLRGQAGTEAFF
many	TRBV6-5	-	TRBJ1-3	TGTGCCAGCAGTCGCGGCATACAGGGCTCTGGAAACACCATATATTTT	CASSRGIQGSGNTIYF
-	TRBV5-1	-	TRBJ2-2	TGCGCCAGCAAGGAGACAACCGCGAACACCGGGGAGCTGTTTTTT	CASKETTANTGELFF
-	TRBV29-1	TRBD2	TRBJ2-7	TGCAGCGTTCAGCGGGGCCCCTACGAGCAGTACTTC	CSVQRGPYEQYF
many	TRBV11-2	TRBD1	TRBJ2-1	TGTGCCAGCCGCAATCTCCGACAGGGTCGGCACACGGCGCAGTTCTTC	CASRNLRQGRHTAQFF
-	TRBV3-1	TRBD1	TRBJ1-5	TGTGCCAGCAGCCAAGGAAACAGGGGAAATCAGCCCCAGCATTTT	CASSQGNRGNQPQHF
-	TRBV4-3	-	TRBJ2-6	TGCGCCAGTTCCTCACTCGTCGGGGCCAACGTCCTGACTTTC	CASSSLVGANVLTF
-	TRBV6-1	TRBD1	TRBJ2-1	TGTGCCAGCATACAGGACAGGGAAGGAAATGAGCAGTTCTTC	CASIQDREGNEQFF
many	TRBV5-4	-	TRBJ1-5	TGTGCCAGCAGCTTGGGGATAGACAGCAATCAGCCCCAGCATTTT	CASSLGIDSNQPQHF
-	TRBV28	TRBD1	TRBJ2-3	TGTGCCAGCAGAGAGACAGGGGCGGGTACAGATACGCAGTATTTT	CASRETGAGTDTQYF
many	TRBV20-1	TRBD1	TRBJ1-5	TGCAGTGCGGTTGGGACAGGGGGCCTTAATCAGCCCCAGCATTTT	CSAVGTGGLNQPQHF
few	TRBV6-2/TRBV6-3	-	TRBJ1-6	TGTGCCAGCAGCCCCGACAGGATCCTCTCACCCCTCCACTTT	CASSPDRILSPLHF
few	TRBV20-1	TRBD2	TRBJ2-3	TGCAGTGCCGGGACTAGCGGGGGCGTGGATACGCAGTATTTT	CSAGTSGGVDTQYF
-	TRBV29-1	TRBD1	TRBJ2-5	TGCAGCGTTATCTCCGGGACAGTGGAGACCCAGTACTTC	CSVISGTVETQYF
few	TRBV6-5	-	TRBJ1-5	TGTGCCAGCAGGCCGATCTTTATGGGTGAGCCCCAGCATTTT	CASRPIFMGEPQHF
few	TRBV29-1	-	TRBJ1-5	TGCAGCGTTGAACTGGATGGAGAACAGCCCCAGCATTTT	CSVELDGEQPQHF
-	TRBV11-2	-	TRBJ1-1	TGTGCCAGCAGCTTTTGGGTTCGCGCTGAAGCTTTCTTT	CASSFWVRAEAFF
few	TRBV7-2	TRBD1	TRBJ1-2	TGTGCCAGCAGCTTATCCCTTGGACAGGCCCTCTATGGCTACACCTTC	CASSLSLGQALYGYTF
-	TRBV6-2/TRBV6-3	-	TRBJ2-6	TGTGCCAGCAGTTACTACTGGGAAGCATGGGTGCCCAGCTCTGGGGCCAACGTCCTGACTTTC	CASSYYWEAWVPSSGANVLTF
many	TRBV29-1	-	TRBJ2-7	TGCAGCGTTCGTGGATCGGGGGAGCAGTACTTC	CSVRGSGEQYF
few	TRBV7-3	-	TRBJ2-3	TGTGCCAGCAGCTTAACCCAGGCCACAGATACGCAGTATTTT	CASSLTQATDTQYF
-	TRBV20-1	-	TRBJ1-1	TGCAGTGCTAGAGATAGAGGGGCAGGGAGTATGGGCACTGAAGCTTTCTTT	CSARDRGAGSMGTEAFF
many	TRBV7-9	TRBD1	TRBJ2-3	TGTGCCAGCAGCTCACAGGGGGCCCCCACAGATACGCAGTATTTT	CASSSQGAPTDTQYF
many	TRBV5-6	TRBD1	TRBJ1-1	TGTGCCAGCAGCTTGGTTGCAGGGGGCACTGAAGCTTTCTTT	CASSLVAGGTEAFF
few	TRBV6-5	-	TRBJ2-7	TGTGCCAGCAGCCGGTCCGGGGGAACCTACGAGCAGTACTTC	CASSRSGGTYEQYF
many	TRBV3-1	-	TRBJ2-3	TGTGCCAGCAGCCCGGAAGTCGCTAGCACAGATACGCAGTATTTT	CASSPEVASTDTQYF
-	TRBV18	TRBD1	TRBJ1-5	TGTGCCAGCTCACCGGGACAGGGAGCCCATCAGCCCCAGCATTTT	CASSPGQGAHQPQHF
many	TRBV7-2	TRBD2	TRBJ2-2	TGTGCCAGCAGCTTAGTTTCTAGCGGGGGGGCCGGCGGGGAGCTGTTTTTT	CASSLVSSGGAGGELFF
-	TRBV6-6	TRBD2	TRBJ2-4	TGTGCCGGGGGGGTCACCAAAAACATTCAGTACTTC	CAGGVTKNIQYF
few	TRBV20-1	-	TRBJ1-6	TGCAGTGCTACGGGGACATCAGATTCACCCCTCCACTTT	CSATGTSDSPLHF
many	TRBV25-1	-	TRBJ1-1	TGTGCCAGCAGTCGACAGCCCACTGAAGCTTTCTTT	CASSRQPTEAFF
-	TRBV20-1	-	TRBJ2-1	TGCAGTGCTAGGGGGTGGCGGGATAATGAGCAGTTCTTC	CSARGWRDNEQFF
few	TRBV6-6	-	TRBJ1-2	TGTGCCAGCAGTTACGGCAGCCTAGAATTATATGGCTACACCTTC	CASSYGSLELYGYTF
many	TRBV20-1	-	TRBJ1-1	TGCAGTGCTTGTCAGGGAATGAACACTGAAGCTTTCTTT	CSACQGMNTEAFF
many	TRBV20-1	-	TRBJ2-7	TGCAGTGCCTCCAGTGATACCTACGAGCAGTACTTC	CSASSDTYEQYF
many	TRBV7-8	-	TRBJ2-2	TGTGCCAGCAGCTTAGTAAACCCGGCCGGGGAGCTGTTTTTT	CASSLVNPAGELFF
-	TRBV12-5	TRBD2	TRBJ2-3	TGTGCTAGTGGCCGAGGCCTAGCGGGGGGGGACACAGATACGCAGTATTTT	CASGRGLAGGDTDTQYF
few	TRBV6-5	-	TRBJ2-3	TGTGCCAGCAGTAACACACAAAGTACGCAGTATTTT	CASSNTQSTQYF
-	TRBV2	TRBD2	TRBJ2-7	TGTGCCAGTAGACCCACTAGCGGGGGGACCTACGAGCAGTACTTC	CASRPTSGGTYEQYF
few	TRBV28	TRBD1	TRBJ1-5	TGTGCCAGCAGTTCGGCCGGGACAGGGGTAACGGCCCAGCATTTT	CASSSAGTGVTAQHF
many	TRBV13	-	TRBJ2-3	TGTGCCAGCAGCTTAGGCAGGGATACAGATACGCAGTATTTT	CASSLGRDTDTQYF
many	TRBV6-2/TRBV6-3	-	TRBJ1-5	TGTGCCAGCAGCCCTACTCCGGGGGGTCAGCCCCAGCATTTT	CASSPTPGGQPQHF
many	TRBV4-3	-	TRBJ1-5	TGCGCCAGCAGCCAAGAGGAGCGTCAGCCCCAGCATTTT	CASSQEERQPQHF
-	TRBV3-1	-	TRBJ1-2	TGTGCCAGCAGCCAAGCAAAGGGATCCACAGCGGGCTACACCTTC	CASSQAKGSTAGYTF
-	TRBV6-6	TRBD2	TRBJ2-3	TGTGCCAGCAGTTACGGGACTAGCGGGGGGGTTAGCACAGATACGCAGTATTTT	CASSYGTSGGVSTDTQYF
many	TRBV10-3	-	TRBJ1-4	TGTGCCATCAGTGAGCCCACCCGGGAAAAACTGTTTTTT	CAISEPTREKLFF
-	TRBV12-3/TRBV12-4	TRBD1	TRBJ1-5	TGTGCCAGCAGGGTGGGACAGAGCAATCAGCCCCAGCATTTT	CASRVGQSNQPQHF
many	TRBV5-1	-	TRBJ1-5	TGCGCCAGCAGCTTGGGCGCGGGTCTGAGCAATCAGCCCCAGCATTTT	CASSLGAGLSNQPQHF
-	TRBV20-1	TRBD2	TRBJ2-3	TGCAGTGGCGATGATAGCGGGGGGGTGAATACGCAGTATTTT	CSGDDSGGVNTQYF
-	TRBV11-2	-	TRBJ1-1	TGTGCCAGCAGCGTAGAACCCCGAAACACTGAAGCTTTCTTT	CASSVEPRNTEAFF
few	TRBV7-6	TRBD1	TRBJ1-1	TGTGCCAGCAGCTTACACCGGACAGGCACTGAAGCTTTCTTT	CASSLHRTGTEAFF
-	TRBV6-6	-	TRBJ1-2	TGTGCCAGCAGTTACAGGGGGGAGATTTCAGGCTACTATGGCTACACCTTC	CASSYRGEISGYYGYTF
many	TRBV4-3	-	TRBJ2-2	TGCGCCAGCAGCCAAGAGCCCGGGGGCCCTAACACCGGGGAGCTGTTTTTT	CASSQEPGGPNTGELFF